This T cell receptor beta chain is drawn from a study of shared clonotypes between healthy human individuals. The V gene's germline CDR1 is MNHNS and CDR2 SASEGT. The ends were cut back, 8 bases at V and 3 bases at J, with 16 bases in the middle. CDR3 size: 14 residues. Measured with immunoSEQ multiplex PCR; TCRdb has only the in-frame clones, and not every one. The table records some 500,000 clones, less than 80% of them present only once. This receptor was obtained from a woman in her thirties or forties in good health. Some clones in this sample may be carry-over from other donors' samples. Specimen: PBMCs. V and J are TRBV6-1 and TRBJ1-2, with D possibly matching TRBD1 (5 bases). The CDR3 reads CASSKGQGDYGYTF. In DNA, the CDR3 is TGTGCCAGCTCGAAGGGGCAGGGAGACTATGGCTACACCTTC.